Each of the 26 T cell receptor beta chains below was sequenced from the same sample in a study of T cell repertoires in cytomegalovirus infection (dated by TCRdb to 2018 to 2020). TCRdb names Illumina HiSeq 1500 as the instrument used. The public sequencing data were trimmed at Q25 with fastp and processed into clonotypes with MiXCR by TCRdb, which kept only in-frame beta chains. Every entry covers one CDR3 protein and lists the most common genes and DNA from its rows. The table for this sample lists hundreds of thousands of distinct CDR3 sequences; 20% to 25% of them were counted only once. Jointly, the top ten make up 7.5% to 9% of the sample. Material for sequencing was CD8+ T cells from PBMCs. Source of these receptors: a human donor in good health (CMV status not recorded). Some clones in this sample may be carry-over from other donors' samples.

There are a few counts of this clonotype. The chain has TRBV14 and TRBJ2-2; TRBD1 might be the D (6 bases). This CDR3 comprises 12 residues. The ends were cut back, 10 bases at V and 7 bases at J, with 13 bases in the middle. Germline CDR1 and CDR2: SGHDN and FVKESK. CDR3 nucleotide sequence: TGTGCCATCCGGACAGTGCGCGGGGAGCTGTTTTTT. Amino acids: CAIRTVRGELFF.

The V and J genes are TRBV7-9 and TRBJ1-1, with 7 bases that match TRBD1. The junction had 5 bases not matched to a gene; V was cut back by 1 base and J by 3 bases. This CDR3 contains 15 residues. CDR1 and CDR2 from the germline V gene are SEHNR and FQNEAQ (reference sequence). The CDR3 sequence is CASSLGAGGDTEAFF. DNA of the CDR3: TGTGCCAGCAGCTTAGGGGCAGGGGGAGACACTGAAGCTTTCTTT.

The V and J genes are TRBV28 and TRBJ2-5; D uncertain. Germline assignment: CDR1 MDHEN and CDR2 SYDVKM. The CDR3 length is 14 residues. V dropped 1 base and J dropped 4 bases, with 10 bases sitting between them. CDR3 amino acids: CASSLLTDGETQYF. CDR3 nucleotide sequence: TGTGCCAGCAGTTTATTAACAGACGGAGAGACCCAGTACTTC.

This clonotype occurred a few times. V gene TRBV6-2 or TRBV6-3 combines with J gene TRBJ2-1; 11 bases map to TRBD1. CDR1 is MNHEY, CDR2 SVGEGT, per germline. Trimming cost V 2 bases and J 9 bases; bases outside gene matches: 15. CDR3 length: 18 amino acids. In DNA, the CDR3 is TGTGCCAGCAGTTACAGTGAAATTGGACAGGGGGCCTTCGGTGAGCAGTTCTTC. Translated, it gives CASSYSEIGQGAFGEQFF.

As regards this clonotype: A much more abundant neighbour one base away suggests this may be a read error. The V call is TRBV11-1, the J call TRBJ1-1; tentatively, D is TRBD1 (5 bases). Germline lookup yields CDR1 SGHAT and CDR2 FQDESV (reference sequence). The CDR3 runs 14 residues. Trimming took off 3 bases at V and 5 bases at J, with 13 bases between the two ends. The CDR3, as DNA: TGTGCCAGCAGCTTTAGGGGAGTTCGGACTGAAGCTTTCTTT. This translates into CASSFRGVRTEAFF. Supplemented by reference TRBV11-1 and TRBJ1-1, the full variable domain reads EAEVAQSPRYKITEKSQAVAFWCDPISGHATLYWYRQILGQGPELLVQFQDESVVDDSQLPKDRFSAERLKGVDSTLKIQPAELGDSAMYLCASSFRGVRTEAFFGQGTRLTVV.

V gene TRBV4-1 combines with J gene TRBJ1-2, with 8 bases lining up with TRBD1. The CDR3 contains 17 residues. Germline V lookup: CDR1 MGHRA, CDR2 YSYEKL. V lost 1 base and J lost 6; bases outside the gene matches: 13. The CDR3 DNA sequence: TGCGCCAGCAGCCAAGCCCTTGGGCCAGGGGGCGTCGATGGCTACACCTTC. Translated: CASSQALGPGGVDGYTF.

This clonotype has ten or more counts. The chain employs TRBV7-6 and TRBJ1-1; a possible D gene is TRBD1 (5 bases). Germline-derived CDR1 and CDR2 are SGHVS and FNYEAQ. V lost 4 bases, J lost 6 bases, and 12 bases lay in between. The CDR3 covers 13 residues. Here the CDR3 DNA reads TGTGCCAGCAGCTCGGGGGGTGAGGCTGAAGCTTTCTTT. This sequence encodes CASSSGGEAEAFF. The full variable domain, with the rest looked up from reference TRBV7-6 and TRBJ1-1, is GAGVSQSPRYKVTKRGQDVALRCDPISGHVSLYWYRQALGQGPEFLTYFNYEAQQDKSGLPNDRFSAERPEGSISTLTIQRTEQRDSAMYRCASSSGGEAEAFFGQGTRLTVV.

Only a few counts were recorded for this clonotype. The chain joins TRBV24-1 to TRBJ2-1; D call uncertain. This CDR3 region has 14 residues. Trimming stripped 7 bases from V and 4 bases from J, with 13 bases between. Germline loops: CDR1 KGHDR, CDR2 SFDVKD. CDR3 in amino acids: CATSSTGPYNEQFF. As DNA, the CDR3 is TGTGCCACCAGCAGCACCGGACCTTACAATGAGCAGTTCTTC.

The J gene is TRBJ2-5, the V gene TRBV7-2, with D possibly called TRBD1 or TRBD2 (6 bases each). The ends were cut back, 0 bases at V and 5 bases at J, with 13 bases in the middle. The CDR3 totals 15 residues. Looked up from germline, CDR1 is SGHTA and CDR2 is FQGNSA. The CDR3 loop reads CASSLAWGAGETQYF. The CDR3 bases are TGTGCCAGCAGCTTAGCGTGGGGGGCCGGGGAGACCCAGTACTTC.

The chain carries TRBV28 and TRBJ2-1, with 9 bases fitting TRBD1. Unmatched junction bases numbered 4, after V lost 3 bases and J lost 4 bases. This CDR3 is 15 amino acids long. Germline V gene lookup returns CDR1 MDHEN and CDR2 SYDVKM. The CDR3 is CASSFGQGRYNEQFF. The CDR3 DNA is TGTGCCAGCAGTTTCGGACAGGGGAGATACAATGAGCAGTTCTTC.

Notes on this clonotype: A much larger clone lies one base from this, so it may be a read error. The V gene is TRBV6-1, the J gene TRBJ1-2; possibly TRBD1 for D (5 bases). The V end was cut by 6 bases, the J end by 2 bases, with 10 bases between. The germline gives CDR1 MNHNS, CDR2 SASEGT. CDR3 length equals 13 residues. The CDR3 DNA is TGTGCCAGCAGCTCGACAGAGAACTATGGCTACACCTTC. This sequence encodes CASSSTENYGYTF.

This clonotype occurred a few times. The chain combines TRBV20-1 with TRBJ2-5; 14 bases are a match to TRBD2. The CDR3 totals 15 residues. V shed 6 bases and J 3 bases; nucleotides not matched to a gene: 6. CDR1 is DFQATT, CDR2 SNEGSKA, per germline (reference sequence). The CDR3 region is CSAYGLAGGEETQYF. CDR3 DNA sequence: TGCAGTGCCTACGGACTAGCGGGGGGCGAAGAGACCCAGTACTTC.

This sequence joins TRBV6-5 and TRBJ2-1; D call uncertain. There are 11 residues in the CDR3. V was cut by 10 bases and J by 5 bases, with 9 bases left in between. From germline, CDR1 is MNHEY and CDR2 SVGAGI. The CDR3 loop is CAIARDNEQFF. The CDR3 bases are TGTGCCATCGCCCGGGACAATGAGCAGTTCTTC.

This clonotype showed up just a few times. This rearrangement joins TRBV7-9 to TRBJ2-3, with TRBD1 identical over 7 bases. CDR3 length: 16 amino acids. V lost 4 bases and J lost 2; bases outside the gene matches: 9. The V gene's germline CDR1 is SEHNR and CDR2 FQNEAQ (reference sequence). The CDR3 protein is CASSYLTGNPTDTQYF. CDR3 DNA sequence: TGTGCCAGCAGCTACCTGACAGGGAACCCCACAGATACGCAGTATTTT.

This clonotype was seen at least ten times. The chain recombines TRBV7-2 with TRBJ1-4, with TRBD1 matching over 11 bases. Trimming at V came to 5 bases and at J to 6 bases, leaving 5 bases not matched to a gene. CDR1 is SGHTA, CDR2 FQGNSA, per germline. This CDR3 is built from 15 residues. This CDR3 reads CASSGQGAIDEKLFF. The CDR3, as DNA: TGTGCCAGCAGCGGACAGGGGGCCATAGATGAAAAACTGTTTTTT. Looking up the rest from reference TRBV7-2 and TRBJ1-4 gives the full variable domain: GAGVSQSPSNKVTEKGKDVELRCDPISGHTALYWYRQSLGQGLEFLIYFQGNSAPDKSGLPSDRFSAERTGGSVSTLTIQRTQQEDSAVYLCASSGQGAIDEKLFFGSGTQLSVL.

The chain uses TRBV28 and TRBJ1-4; 8 nucleotides line up with TRBD1. CDR1 and CDR2 (germline): MDHEN, SYDVKM. V lost 6 bases to trimming and J lost 7 bases; unmatched junction nucleotides: 10. The CDR3 is 15 amino acids. CDR3 residues: CASRSGQGGGEKLFF. For the CDR3, the DNA is TGTGCCAGCAGGTCCGGACAGGGAGGTGGTGAAAAACTGTTTTTT.

This clonotype occurred a few times. The CDR3 spells CASRAPTGPSGNEQFF. CDR3 DNA sequence: TGTGCCAGCAGAGCCCCGACAGGGCCCTCGGGCAATGAGCAGTTCTTC. This sequence joins TRBV6-1 and TRBJ2-1; 7 nucleotides match TRBD1. V lost 6 bases, J lost 6 bases, and 14 bases stayed unmatched. The length of the CDR3 is 16 residues. Germline V gene data show CDR1 as MNHNS and CDR2 as SASEGT.

For this clonotype: This may come from a read error, since a much larger clone is one base off. The chain uses TRBV6-6 and TRBJ2-2, with D perhaps matching TRBD1 (5 bases). CDR1 MNHNY and CDR2 SVGAGI come from the germline V gene (reference sequence). The CDR3 length is 18 residues. CDR3 region: CASSDAREPPANPGELFF. The CDR3 bases are TGTGCCAGCAGTGACGCCAGGGAACCCCCTGCGAACCCCGGGGAGCTGTTTTTT.

This clonotype was detected only a few times. The chain employs TRBV28 and TRBJ1-5; a weak D match, TRBD1 (6 bases). The CDR3 is 16 residues long. Germline V gene data show CDR1 as MDHEN and CDR2 as SYDVKM. V lost 8 bases and J lost 0, with 17 bases in between. The CDR3 DNA reads as TGTGCCAGCTTCGACCGGGGGCCTTATAGCAATCAGCCCCAGCATTTT. Its translation: CASFDRGPYSNQPQHF.

This clonotype appeared a few times. This sequence joins TRBV27 and TRBJ2-1, with 9 bases fitting TRBD1. CDR1 MNHEY and CDR2 SMNVEV come from the germline V gene (reference sequence). The CDR3 extends over 15 amino acids. Trimming removed 5 bases from V and 5 bases from J; junction bases left unmatched: 7. CDR3 sequence: CASSPNRGRDNEQFF. CDR3 in DNA: TGTGCCAGCAGTCCCAACAGGGGGCGAGACAATGAGCAGTTCTTC.

This clonotype was observed a handful of times. The chain links TRBV28 to TRBJ2-7; D possibly uses TRBD1 or TRBD2 (5 bases each). V gave up 6 bases and J gave up 7 bases, with 10 bases separating them. In germline, CDR1 is MDHEN, CDR2 SYDVKM. The CDR3 runs 11 residues. CDR3 in amino acids: CASRRGWEQYV. The CDR3 coding sequence is TGTGCCAGCAGGAGGGGTTGGGAGCAGTACGTC.

This clonotype appeared a single time. The V gene is TRBV7-4, the J gene TRBJ2-5; D may be TRBD1 or TRBD2 (7 bases each). The germline V gene encodes CDR1 SGHVT and CDR2 SQSDAQ. The CDR3 is 13 amino acids. The CDR3 here is CTSGRGLQETQYF. Here the CDR3 DNA reads TGTACTTCAGGGAGGGGGCTGCAAGAGACCCAGTACTTC.

This clonotype was counted a few times. V is TRBV7-8 and J is TRBJ1-1, with TRBD1 as a possible D gene (6 bases). The CDR3 is 16 residues long. The V end was cut by 5 bases, the J end by 1 base, with 17 bases between. The V gene's germline CDR1 is SGHVS and CDR2 FQNEAQ. CDR3 in amino acids: CASSNMPSTGNTEAFF. The CDR3 DNA reads TGTGCCAGCAGCAATATGCCTTCGACAGGGAACACTGAAGCTTTCTTT.

The CDR3 reads CATQTPSGELFF. CDR3 DNA: TGTGCCACCCAGACTCCCAGCGGGGAGCTGTTTTTT. The chain is built from TRBV10-3 and TRBJ2-2; D not certain. Trimming cost V 10 bases and J 7 bases, with 13 bases left between them. The CDR3 runs 12 residues. Germline CDR1 reads ENHRY; CDR2 reads SYGVKD.

This clonotype has at least ten counts. The V gene is TRBV7-6, the J gene TRBJ2-5, with D perhaps TRBD1 or TRBD2 (5 bases each). Germline values: CDR1 SGHVS, CDR2 FNYEAQ. The CDR3 sequence is 13 residues long. Trimming pared 5 bases from V and 5 bases from J, leaving 12 bases between. The CDR3 DNA reads as TGTGCCAGCAGCGGGGGTAATGGGGAGACCCAGTACTTC. Translating it yields CASSGGNGETQYF.

This clonotype was counted only a few times. The chain has TRBV15 and TRBJ2-7, with no clear D. Looked up from germline, CDR1 is LNHNV and CDR2 is YYDKDF (reference sequence). The germline V and J ends were trimmed by 4 bases and 2 bases, with 9 bases remaining between them. This CDR3 comprises 13 residues. DNA for the CDR3: TGTGCCACCAGCAAGGGCAGAGCCTACGAGCAGTACGTC. The encoded protein is CATSKGRAYEQYV.